What follows describes a single T cell receptor beta chain. The data are from a study of T cell changes during pregnancy in multiple sclerosis. V lost 6 bases, J lost 0 bases, and 9 bases lay in between. Germline V lookup: CDR1 SNHLY, CDR2 FYNNEI. The CDR3 spans 14 residues. Sequenced by immunoSEQ multiplex PCR; TCRdb stores in-frame clones only, minus some. In the table there are fewer than 110,000 clones, around nine tenths of which are singletons. This TCR was recovered from a female donor with multiple sclerosis, enrolled in a pregnancy study. The sample was peripheral blood, taken after pregnancy. The chain uses TRBV2 and TRBJ2-4; D is unresolved. The CDR3 loop is CASRASLAKNIQYF. Written as DNA, the CDR3 is TGTGCCAGCAGAGCTAGTTTAGCCAAAAACATTCAGTACTTC.